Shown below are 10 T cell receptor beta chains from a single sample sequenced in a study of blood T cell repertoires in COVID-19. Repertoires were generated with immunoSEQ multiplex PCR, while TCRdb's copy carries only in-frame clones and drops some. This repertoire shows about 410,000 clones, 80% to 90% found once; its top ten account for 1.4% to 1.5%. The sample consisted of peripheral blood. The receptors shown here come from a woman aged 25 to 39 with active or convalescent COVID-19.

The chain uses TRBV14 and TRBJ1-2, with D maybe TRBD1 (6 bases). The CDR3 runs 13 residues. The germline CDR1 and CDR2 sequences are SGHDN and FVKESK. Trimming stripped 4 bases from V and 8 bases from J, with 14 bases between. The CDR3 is CASSRDIIGGYTF. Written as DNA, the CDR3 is TGTGCCAGCAGCCGGGACATCATAGGGGGCTACACCTTC.

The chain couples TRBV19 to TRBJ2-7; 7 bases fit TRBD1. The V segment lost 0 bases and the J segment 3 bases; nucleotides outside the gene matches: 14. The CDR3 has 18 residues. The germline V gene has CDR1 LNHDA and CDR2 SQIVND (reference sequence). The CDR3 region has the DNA TGTGCCAGTAGTATAGATCACGGATTTGCGAACAGGGGCTACGAGCAGTACTTC. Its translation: CASSIDHGFANRGYEQYF. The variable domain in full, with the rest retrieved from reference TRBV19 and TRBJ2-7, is DGGITQSPKYLFRKEGQNVTLSCEQNLNHDAMYWYRQDPGQGLRLIYYSQIVNDFQKGDIAEGYSVSREKKESFPLTVTSAQKNPTAFYLCASSIDHGFANRGYEQYFGPGTRLTVT.

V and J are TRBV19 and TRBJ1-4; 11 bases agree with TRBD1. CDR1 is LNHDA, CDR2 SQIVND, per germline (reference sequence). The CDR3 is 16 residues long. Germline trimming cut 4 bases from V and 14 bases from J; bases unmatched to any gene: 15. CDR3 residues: CASSNAGTGGLEKLFF. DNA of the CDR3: TGTGCCAGTAGTAACGCCGGGACAGGGGGTTTAGAGAAGCTGTTTTTT.

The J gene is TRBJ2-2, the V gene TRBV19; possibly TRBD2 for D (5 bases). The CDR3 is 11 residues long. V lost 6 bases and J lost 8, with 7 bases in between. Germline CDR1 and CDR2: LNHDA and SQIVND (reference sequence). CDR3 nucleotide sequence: TGTGCCAGTAGAGTAGCGGGGGAGCTGTTTTTT. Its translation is CASRVAGELFF.

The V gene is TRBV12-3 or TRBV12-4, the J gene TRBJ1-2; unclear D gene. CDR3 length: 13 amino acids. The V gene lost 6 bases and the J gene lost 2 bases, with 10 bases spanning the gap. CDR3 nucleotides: TGTGCCAGCAGATCGTCCGCGAACTATGGCTACACCTTC. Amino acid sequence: CASRSSANYGYTF.

The CDR3 nucleotides read TGCAGCGCGCGGGTTGGGAACACTGAAGCTTTCTTT. Translating gives CSARVGNTEAFF. The chain carries TRBV29-1 and TRBJ1-1; no clear D. In germline, CDR1 is SQVTM, CDR2 ANQGSEA. The ends were cut back, 7 bases at V and 1 base at J, with 10 bases in the middle. The CDR3 contains 12 residues.

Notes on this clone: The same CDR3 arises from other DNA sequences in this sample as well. The CDR3 loop is CASSDPPSSRQGQTYGYTF. In nucleotides, the CDR3 is TGCGCCAGCAGCGATCCCCCCTCCTCAAGACAGGGCCAGACCTATGGCTACACCTTC. V usage is TRBV5-1 and J usage is TRBJ1-2; the match to TRBD1 covers 7 bases. V was clipped by 4 bases and J by 4 bases; unmatched bases: 22. Germline assignment: CDR1 SGHRS and CDR2 YFSETQ. The CDR3 consists of 19 residues.

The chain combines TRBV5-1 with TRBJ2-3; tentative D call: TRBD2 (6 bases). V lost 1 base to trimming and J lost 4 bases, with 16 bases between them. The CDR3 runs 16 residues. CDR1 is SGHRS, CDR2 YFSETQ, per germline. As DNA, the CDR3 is TGCGCCAGCAGCTTGAGTATGGCTAGCGAATCAGATACGCAGTATTTT. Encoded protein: CASSLSMASESDTQYF.

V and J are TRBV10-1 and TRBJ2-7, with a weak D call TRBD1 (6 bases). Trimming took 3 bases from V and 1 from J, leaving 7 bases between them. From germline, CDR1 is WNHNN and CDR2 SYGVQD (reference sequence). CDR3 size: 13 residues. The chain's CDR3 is CASSEGGSYEQYF. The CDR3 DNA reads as TGCGCCAGCAGTGAAGGGGGATCCTACGAGCAGTACTTC.

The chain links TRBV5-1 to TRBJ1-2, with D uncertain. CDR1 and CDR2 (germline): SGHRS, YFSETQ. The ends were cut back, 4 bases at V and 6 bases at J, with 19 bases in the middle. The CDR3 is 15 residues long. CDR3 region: CASSQYPQDGNGYTF. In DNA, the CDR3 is TGCGCCAGCAGCCAATACCCCCAGGACGGGAATGGCTACACCTTC. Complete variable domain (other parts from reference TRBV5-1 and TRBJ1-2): KAGVTQTPRYLIKTRGQQVTLSCSPISGHRSVSWYQQTPGQGLQFLFEYFSETQRNKGNFPGRFSGRQFSNSRSEMNVSTLELGDSALYLCASSQYPQDGNGYTFGSGTRLTVV.